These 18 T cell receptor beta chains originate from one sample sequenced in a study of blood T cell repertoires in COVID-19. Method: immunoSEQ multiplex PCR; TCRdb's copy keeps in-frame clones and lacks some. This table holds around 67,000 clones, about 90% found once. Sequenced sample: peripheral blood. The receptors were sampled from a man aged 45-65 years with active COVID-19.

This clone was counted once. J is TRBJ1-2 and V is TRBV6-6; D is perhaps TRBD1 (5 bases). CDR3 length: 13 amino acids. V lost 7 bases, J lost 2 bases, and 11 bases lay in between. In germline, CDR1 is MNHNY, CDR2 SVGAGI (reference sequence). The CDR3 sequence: CASTYGGNYGYTF. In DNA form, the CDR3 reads TGTGCCAGCACCTACGGGGGGAACTATGGCTACACCTTC.

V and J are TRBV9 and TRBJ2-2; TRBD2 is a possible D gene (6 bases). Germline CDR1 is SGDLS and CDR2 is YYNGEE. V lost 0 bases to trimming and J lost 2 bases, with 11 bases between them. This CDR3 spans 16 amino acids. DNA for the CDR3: TGTGCCAGCAGCGTAGTTGCGGGATCCAACACCGGGGAGCTGTTTTTT. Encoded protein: CASSVVAGSNTGELFF. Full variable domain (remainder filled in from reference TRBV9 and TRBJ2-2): DSGVTQTPKHLITATGQRVTLRCSPRSGDLSVYWYQQSLDQGLQFLIQYYNGEERAKGNILERFSAQQFPDLHSELNLSSLELGDSALYFCASSVVAGSNTGELFFGEGSRLTVL.

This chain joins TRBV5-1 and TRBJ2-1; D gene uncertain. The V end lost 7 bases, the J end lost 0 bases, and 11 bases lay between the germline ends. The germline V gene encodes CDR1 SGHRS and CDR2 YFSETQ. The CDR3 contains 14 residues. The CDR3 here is CASRTPVSYNEQFF. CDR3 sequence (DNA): TGCGCCAGCCGTACCCCAGTCTCCTACAATGAGCAGTTCTTC.

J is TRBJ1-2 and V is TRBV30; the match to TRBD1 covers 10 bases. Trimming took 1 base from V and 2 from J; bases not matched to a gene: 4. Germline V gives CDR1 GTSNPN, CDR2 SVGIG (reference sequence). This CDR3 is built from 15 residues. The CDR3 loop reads CAWSDPGQGNYGYTF. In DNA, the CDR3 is TGTGCCTGGAGTGATCCGGGACAGGGGAACTATGGCTACACCTTC. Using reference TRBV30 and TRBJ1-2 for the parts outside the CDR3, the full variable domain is SQTIHQWPATLVQPVGSPLSLECTVEGTSNPNLYWYRQAAGRGLQLLFYSVGIGQISSEVPQNLSASRPQDRQFILSSKKLLLSDSGFYLCAWSDPGQGNYGYTFGSGTRLTVV.

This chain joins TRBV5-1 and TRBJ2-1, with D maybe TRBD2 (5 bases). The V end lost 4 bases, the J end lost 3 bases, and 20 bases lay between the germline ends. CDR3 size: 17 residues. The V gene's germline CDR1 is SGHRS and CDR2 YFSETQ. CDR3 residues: CASSLKNGLDHYNEQFF. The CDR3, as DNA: TGCGCCAGCAGCCTAAAGAACGGACTCGACCACTACAATGAGCAGTTCTTC.

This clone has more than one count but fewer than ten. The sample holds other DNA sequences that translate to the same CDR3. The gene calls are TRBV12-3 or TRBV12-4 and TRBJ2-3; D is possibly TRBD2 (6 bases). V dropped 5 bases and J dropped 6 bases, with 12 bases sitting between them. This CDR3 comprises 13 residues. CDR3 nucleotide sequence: TGTGCCAGCAGTCTGGGACTCGGGGATACGCAGTATTTT. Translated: CASSLGLGDTQYF.

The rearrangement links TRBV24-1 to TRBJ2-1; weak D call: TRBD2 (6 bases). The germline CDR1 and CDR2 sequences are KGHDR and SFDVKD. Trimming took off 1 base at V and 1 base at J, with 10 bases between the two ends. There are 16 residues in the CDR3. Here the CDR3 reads CATSDFRGGSYNEQFF. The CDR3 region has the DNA TGTGCCACCAGTGATTTCCGGGGAGGATCCTACAATGAGCAGTTCTTC.

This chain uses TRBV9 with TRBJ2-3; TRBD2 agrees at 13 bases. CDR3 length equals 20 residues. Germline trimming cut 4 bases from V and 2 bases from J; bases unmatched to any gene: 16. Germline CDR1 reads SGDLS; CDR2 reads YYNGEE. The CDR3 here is CASSPASGTSGISLTDTQYF. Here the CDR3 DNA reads TGTGCCAGCAGCCCAGCTTCCGGGACTAGCGGGATATCACTCACAGATACGCAGTATTTT.

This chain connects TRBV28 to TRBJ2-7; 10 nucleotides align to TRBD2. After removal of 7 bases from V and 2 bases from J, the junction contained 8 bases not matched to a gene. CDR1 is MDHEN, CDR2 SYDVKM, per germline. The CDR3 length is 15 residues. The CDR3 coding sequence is TGTGCCAGCACCTCCCCTAGCGGGGGCACCTACGAGCAGTACTTC. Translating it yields CASTSPSGGTYEQYF.

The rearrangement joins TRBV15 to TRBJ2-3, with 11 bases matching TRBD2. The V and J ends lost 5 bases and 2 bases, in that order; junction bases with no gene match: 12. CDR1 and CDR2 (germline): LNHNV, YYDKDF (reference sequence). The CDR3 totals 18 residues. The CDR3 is CATSGPLTSGKLTDTQYF. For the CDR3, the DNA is TGTGCCACCAGCGGCCCCCTGACTAGCGGGAAACTCACAGATACGCAGTATTTT.

The CDR3 DNA is TGTGCCAGTAGTAGGAGTGCCTACAATGAGCAGTTCTTC. Translation: CASSRSAYNEQFF. The V and J genes are TRBV6-4 and TRBJ2-1; D uncertain. The CDR3 contains 13 residues. Germline-derived CDR1 and CDR2 are MRHNA and SNTAGT. V lost 9 bases and J 2 bases, leaving 11 bases between the germline ends.

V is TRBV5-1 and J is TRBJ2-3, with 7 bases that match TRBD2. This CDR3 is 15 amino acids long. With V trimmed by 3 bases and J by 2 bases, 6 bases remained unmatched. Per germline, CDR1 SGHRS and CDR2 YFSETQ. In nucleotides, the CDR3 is TGCGCCAGCAGCTGGGGGACTACTTCCACAGATACGCAGTATTTT. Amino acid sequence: CASSWGTTSTDTQYF.

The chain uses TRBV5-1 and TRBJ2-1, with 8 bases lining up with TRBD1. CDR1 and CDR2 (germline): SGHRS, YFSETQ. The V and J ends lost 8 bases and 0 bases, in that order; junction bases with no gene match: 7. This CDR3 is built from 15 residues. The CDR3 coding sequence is TGCGCCAGTTCCCAGGGGGCATACTCCTACAATGAGCAGTTCTTC. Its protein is CASSQGAYSYNEQFF. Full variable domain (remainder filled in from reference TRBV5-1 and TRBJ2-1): KAGVTQTPRYLIKTRGQQVTLSCSPISGHRSVSWYQQTPGQGLQFLFEYFSETQRNKGNFPGRFSGRQFSNSRSEMNVSTLELGDSALYLCASSQGAYSYNEQFFGPGTRLTVL.

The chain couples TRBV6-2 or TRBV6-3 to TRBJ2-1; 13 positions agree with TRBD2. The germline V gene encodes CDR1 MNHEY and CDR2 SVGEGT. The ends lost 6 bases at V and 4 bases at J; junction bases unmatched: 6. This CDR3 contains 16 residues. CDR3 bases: TGTGCCAGCAGCCCGGGACTAGCGGGGAAGTACAATGAGCAGTTCTTC. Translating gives CASSPGLAGKYNEQFF.

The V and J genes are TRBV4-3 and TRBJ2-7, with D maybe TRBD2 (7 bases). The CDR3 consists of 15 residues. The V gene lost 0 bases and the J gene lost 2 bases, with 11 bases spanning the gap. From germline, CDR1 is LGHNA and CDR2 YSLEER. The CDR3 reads CASSQDRGGAYEQYF. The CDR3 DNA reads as TGCGCCAGCAGCCAAGATCGCGGGGGCGCCTACGAGCAGTACTTC.

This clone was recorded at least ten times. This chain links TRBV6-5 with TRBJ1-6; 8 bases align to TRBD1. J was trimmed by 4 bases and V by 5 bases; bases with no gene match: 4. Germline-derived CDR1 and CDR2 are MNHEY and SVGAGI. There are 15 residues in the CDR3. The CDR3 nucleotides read TGTGCCAGCAGTCCTCGACAGGGGTATAATTCACCCCTCCACTTT. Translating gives CASSPRQGYNSPLHF.

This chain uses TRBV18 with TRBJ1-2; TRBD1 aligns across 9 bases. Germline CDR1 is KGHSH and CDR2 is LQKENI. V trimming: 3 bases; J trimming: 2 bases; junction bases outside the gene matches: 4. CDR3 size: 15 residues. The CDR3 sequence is CASSPLDRGNYGYTF. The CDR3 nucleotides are TGTGCCAGCTCACCCTTAGACAGGGGGAACTATGGCTACACCTTC.

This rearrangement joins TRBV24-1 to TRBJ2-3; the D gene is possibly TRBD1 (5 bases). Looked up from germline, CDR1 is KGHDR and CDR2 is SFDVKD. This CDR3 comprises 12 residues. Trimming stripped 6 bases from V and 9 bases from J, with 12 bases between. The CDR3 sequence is CATSSQGLTQYF. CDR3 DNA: TGTGCCACCAGTTCCCAGGGCCTAACGCAGTATTTT.